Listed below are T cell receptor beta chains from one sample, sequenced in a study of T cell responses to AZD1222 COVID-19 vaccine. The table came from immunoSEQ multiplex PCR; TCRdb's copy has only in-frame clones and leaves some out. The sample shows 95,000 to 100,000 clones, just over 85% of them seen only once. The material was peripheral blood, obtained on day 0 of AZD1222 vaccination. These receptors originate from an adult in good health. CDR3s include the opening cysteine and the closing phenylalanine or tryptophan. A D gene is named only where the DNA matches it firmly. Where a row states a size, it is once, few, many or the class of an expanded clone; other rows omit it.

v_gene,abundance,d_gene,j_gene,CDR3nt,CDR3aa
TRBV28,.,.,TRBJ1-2,TGTGCCAGCACCCGGACGGCCTATGGCTACACCTTC,CASTRTAYGYTF
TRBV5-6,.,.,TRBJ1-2,TGTGCCAGCAGCTTGGTTAGGGGAGGGAACTATGGCTACACCTTC,CASSLVRGGNYGYTF
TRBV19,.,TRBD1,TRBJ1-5,TGTGCCAGTAGTAGACAGGGGGATCAGCCCCAGCATTTT,CASSRQGDQPQHF
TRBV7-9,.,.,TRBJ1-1,TGTGCCAGCAGCTTTACCCCACAACTAATGAACACTGAAGCTTTCTTT,CASSFTPQLMNTEAFF
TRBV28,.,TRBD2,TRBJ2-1,TGTGCCAGCAGTTATTATCTGAAAAGCGGGAGGGTCTCCTACAATGAGCAGTTCTTC,CASSYYLKSGRVSYNEQFF
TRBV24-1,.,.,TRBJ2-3,TGTGCCACCCAGGCGGGGACCAGCACAGATACGCAGTATTTT,CATQAGTSTDTQYF
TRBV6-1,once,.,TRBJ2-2,TGTGCCAGCAGTGAGTGGAATGACGACCGGAGGGGCACCGGGGAGCTGTTTTTT,CASSEWNDDRRGTGELFF
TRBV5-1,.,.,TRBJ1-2,TGCGCCAGCAGCTTGGCTCGGACAGACTCTAACTATGGCTACACCTTC,CASSLARTDSNYGYTF
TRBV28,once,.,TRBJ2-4,TGTGCCAGCAGTTTATGGGGACTCCAGGGTGCTGCCAAAAACATTCAGTACTTC,CASSLWGLQGAAKNIQYF
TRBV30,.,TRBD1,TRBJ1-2,TGTGCCGGGTGGACAGGGGGCTATGGCTACACCTTC,CAGWTGGYGYTF
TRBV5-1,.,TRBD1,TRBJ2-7,TGCGCCAGCAGCGTCGGACAGGGGGTGCAGTACTTC,CASSVGQGVQYF
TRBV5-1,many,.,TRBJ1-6,TGCGCCAGCAGCTTCTCCGGGCAGAATTCACCCCTCCACTTT,CASSFSGQNSPLHF
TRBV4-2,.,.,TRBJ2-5,TGTGCCAGCAGCCAAGATTCAAGCGGGTCAGAGACCCAGTACTTC,CASSQDSSGSETQYF
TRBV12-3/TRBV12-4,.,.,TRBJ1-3,TGTGCCAGCAGTTTAAGGCTTGGAAACACCATATATTTT,CASSLRLGNTIYF
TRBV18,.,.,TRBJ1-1,TGTGCCAGCTCACCACTTCCAGGGGTGAACACTGAAGCTTTCTTT,CASSPLPGVNTEAFF
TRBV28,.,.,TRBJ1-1,TGTGCCAGCAGTCCCACCAGGCAGAACACTGAAGCTTTCTTT,CASSPTRQNTEAFF
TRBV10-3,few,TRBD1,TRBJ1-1,TGTGCCATCAGGGCCGGGACAGGGGACACTGAAGCTTTCTTT,CAIRAGTGDTEAFF
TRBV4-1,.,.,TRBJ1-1,TGCGCCAGCATTATGACAACCGTGTCGGCTTCTGAAGCTTTCTTT,CASIMTTVSASEAFF
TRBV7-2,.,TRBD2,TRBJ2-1,TGTGCCAGCAGCTTAGCGGGAGGGCCTGATGAGCAGTTCTTC,CASSLAGGPDEQFF